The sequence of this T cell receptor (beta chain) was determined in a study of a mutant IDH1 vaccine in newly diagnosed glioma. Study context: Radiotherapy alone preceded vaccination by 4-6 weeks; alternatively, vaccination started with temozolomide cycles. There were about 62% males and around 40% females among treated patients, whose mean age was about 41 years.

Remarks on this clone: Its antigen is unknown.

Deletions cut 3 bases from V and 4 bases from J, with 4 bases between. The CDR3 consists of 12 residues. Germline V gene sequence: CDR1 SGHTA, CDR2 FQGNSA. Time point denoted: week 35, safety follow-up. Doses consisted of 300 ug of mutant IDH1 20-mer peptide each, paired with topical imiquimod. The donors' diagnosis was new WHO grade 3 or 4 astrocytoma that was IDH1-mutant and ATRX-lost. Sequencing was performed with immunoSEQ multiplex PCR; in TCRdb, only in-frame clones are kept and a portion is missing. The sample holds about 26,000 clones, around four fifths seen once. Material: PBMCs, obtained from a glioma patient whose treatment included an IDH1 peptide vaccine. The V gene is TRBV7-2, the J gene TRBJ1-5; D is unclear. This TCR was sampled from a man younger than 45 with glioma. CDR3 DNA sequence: TGTGCCAGCAGCTTGGCTAATCAGCCCCAGCATTTT. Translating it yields CASSLANQPQHF.